The rows below give T cell receptor beta chains drawn from one sample of a study of spatial heterogeneity in lung cancer. MiXCR was run by TCRdb on the 5' RACE reads, yielding one entry per CDR3 protein. The table records just under 5,000 distinct CDR3 sequences, less than 15% of them present only once. This material consisted of lung tumor tissue, taken at surgery. The receptors originated from a female donor with early-stage non-small cell lung cancer. The CDR3 runs from the conserved cysteine through the conserved F or W. A D gene is named only where the DNA matches it firmly.

>NA|TRBV11-2|TRBJ1-2
CASSLGSNYGYTF
>NA|TRBV20-1|TRBJ1-6
CSARDNRADNSPLHF
>NA|TRBV7-3|TRBJ1-5
CASSVQKNQPQHF
>TRBD1|TRBV7-9|TRBJ1-2
CASSFDREECTF
>NA|TRBV7-8|TRBJ2-4
CASSLGGQNIQYF
>NA|TRBV20-1|TRBJ1-4
CSAREGANEKLFF
>NA|TRBV28|TRBJ1-2
CASSLVGGFGYTF
>NA|TRBV6-5|TRBJ1-3
CASSRDRVLNTIYF
>NA|TRBV3-1|TRBJ2-7
CASSQGRGAAYEQYF
>NA|TRBV13|TRBJ1-2
CASSPKQGMTNYGYTF
>TRBD1|TRBV4-2|TRBJ2-3
CASSQDPPGQGAKDTQYF
>NA|TRBV6-6|TRBJ1-2
CASRKEISNYGYTF
>TRBD2|TRBV30|TRBJ2-7
CAWNPLASPYEQYF
>NA|TRBV19|TRBJ2-1
CASTLRHSYNEQFF
>TRBD2|TRBV6-5|TRBJ2-1
CASSYGLAGVNEQFF
>NA|TRBV20-1|TRBJ2-7
CSARRDVSYEQYF
>NA|TRBV30|TRBJ2-2
CAWNTGLGTGELFF
>NA|TRBV4-2|TRBJ1-1
CASSQLDTEAFF
>NA|TRBV12-3/TRBV12-4|TRBJ1-2
CASSSRKSHGYTF
>NA|TRBV20-1|TRBJ2-6
CSARVPGGPGANVLTF
>TRBD2|TRBV11-2|TRBJ2-1
CASRAGGRNEQFF
>NA|TRBV23-1|TRBJ2-7
CASNEHPSSYEQYF
>TRBD1|TRBV5-6|TRBJ1-6
CASSSFFGQGNSPLHF
>NA|TRBV29-1|TRBJ1-1
CSVETRRNTEAFF
>NA|TRBV7-2|TRBJ1-4
CASSSRAGGPNEKLFF
>TRBD1|TRBV11-1|TRBJ2-7
CASSLPRGLGEQYF
>NA|TRBV11-2|TRBJ1-1
CASSHTDSRMDTEAFF
>TRBD1|TRBV7-8|TRBJ1-6
CASSSPGTGPDSPLHF
>TRBD1|TRBV27|TRBJ1-6
CASSWTGGNSPLHF
>NA|TRBV5-1|TRBJ1-6
CASSSDGGPSPLHF
>TRBD2|TRBV12-3/TRBV12-4|TRBJ2-3
CASRKAGGHGTQYF
>NA|TRBV5-1|TRBJ2-7
CASSSLEGSYEQYF
>NA|TRBV3-1|TRBJ2-1
CASSQEKSGGIGYNEQFF
>TRBD2|TRBV12-3/TRBV12-4|TRBJ2-7
CASSSKRRTSGGADEQYF
>NA|TRBV28|TRBJ2-7
CASSSEPSRGYYEQYF
>TRBD1|TRBV6-1|TRBJ2-7
CASSRDRGDEQYF
>NA|TRBV9|TRBJ1-1
CASSPHRLNTEAFF